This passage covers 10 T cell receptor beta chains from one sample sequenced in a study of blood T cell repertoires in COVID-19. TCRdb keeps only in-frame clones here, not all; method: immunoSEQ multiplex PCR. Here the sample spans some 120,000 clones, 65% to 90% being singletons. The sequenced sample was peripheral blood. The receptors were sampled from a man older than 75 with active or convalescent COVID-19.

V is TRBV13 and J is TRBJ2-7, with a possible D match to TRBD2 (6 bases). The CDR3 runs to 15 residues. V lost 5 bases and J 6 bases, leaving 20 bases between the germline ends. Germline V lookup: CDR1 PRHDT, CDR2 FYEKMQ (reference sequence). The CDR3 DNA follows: TGTGCCAGCAGCCCCCCTCGTGCCCGGGGAGGCGAGCAGTACTTC. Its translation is CASSPPRARGGEQYF.

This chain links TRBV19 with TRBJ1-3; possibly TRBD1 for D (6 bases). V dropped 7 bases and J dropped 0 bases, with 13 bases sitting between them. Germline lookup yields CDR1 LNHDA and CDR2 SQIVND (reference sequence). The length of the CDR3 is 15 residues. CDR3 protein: CASTATGYSGNTIYF. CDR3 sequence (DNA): TGTGCCAGTACCGCCACAGGGTACTCTGGAAACACCATATATTTT.

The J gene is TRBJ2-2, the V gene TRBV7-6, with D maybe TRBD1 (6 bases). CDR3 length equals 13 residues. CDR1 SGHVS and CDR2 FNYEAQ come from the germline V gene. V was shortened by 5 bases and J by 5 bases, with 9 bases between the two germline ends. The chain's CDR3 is CASSHRDTGELFF. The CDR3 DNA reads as TGTGCCAGCAGCCACAGGGATACCGGGGAGCTGTTTTTT.

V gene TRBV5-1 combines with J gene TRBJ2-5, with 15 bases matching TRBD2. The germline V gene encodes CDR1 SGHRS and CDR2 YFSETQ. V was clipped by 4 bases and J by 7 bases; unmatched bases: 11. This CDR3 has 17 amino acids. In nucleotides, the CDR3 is TGCGCCAGCAGCCTCGGACTAGCGGGGGGGTCATTGGGGACCCAGTACTTC. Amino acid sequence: CASSLGLAGGSLGTQYF.

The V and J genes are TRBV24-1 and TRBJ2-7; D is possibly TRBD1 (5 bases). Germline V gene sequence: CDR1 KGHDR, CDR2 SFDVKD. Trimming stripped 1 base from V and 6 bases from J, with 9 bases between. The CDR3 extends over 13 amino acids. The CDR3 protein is CATSDFQGGEQYF. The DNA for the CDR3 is TGTGCCACCAGTGATTTTCAGGGCGGCGAGCAGTACTTC.

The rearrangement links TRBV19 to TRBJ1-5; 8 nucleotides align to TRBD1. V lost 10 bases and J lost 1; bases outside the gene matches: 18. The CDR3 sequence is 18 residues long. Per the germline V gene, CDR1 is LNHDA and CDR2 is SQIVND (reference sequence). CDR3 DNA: TGTGCCATCCCGACAGGGGACTTTCCACCTGAGAGCAATCAGCCCCAGCATTTT. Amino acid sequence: CAIPTGDFPPESNQPQHF. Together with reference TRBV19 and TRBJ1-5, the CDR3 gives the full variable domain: DGGITQSPKYLFRKEGQNVTLSCEQNLNHDAMYWYRQDPGQGLRLIYYSQIVNDFQKGDIAEGYSVSREKKESFPLTVTSAQKNPTAFYLCAIPTGDFPPESNQPQHFGDGTRLSIL.

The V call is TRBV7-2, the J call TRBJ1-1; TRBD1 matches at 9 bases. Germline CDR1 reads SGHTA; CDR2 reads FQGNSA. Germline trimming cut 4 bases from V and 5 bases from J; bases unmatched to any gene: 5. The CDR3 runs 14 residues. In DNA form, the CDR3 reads TGTGCCAGCAGCTCGGGACAGGGATGGACTGAAGCTTTCTTT. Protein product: CASSSGQGWTEAFF. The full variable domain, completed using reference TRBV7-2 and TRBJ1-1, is GAGVSQSPSNKVTEKGKDVELRCDPISGHTALYWYRQSLGQGLEFLIYFQGNSAPDKSGLPSDRFSAERTGGSVSTLTIQRTQQEDSAVYLCASSSGQGWTEAFFGQGTRLTVV.

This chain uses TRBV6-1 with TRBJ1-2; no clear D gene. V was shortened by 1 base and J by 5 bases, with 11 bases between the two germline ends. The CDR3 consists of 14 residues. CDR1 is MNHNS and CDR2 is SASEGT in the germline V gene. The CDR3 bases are TGTGCCAGCAGTGAAGGGTCGGAGCGGTATGGCTACACCTTC. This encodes CASSEGSERYGYTF.

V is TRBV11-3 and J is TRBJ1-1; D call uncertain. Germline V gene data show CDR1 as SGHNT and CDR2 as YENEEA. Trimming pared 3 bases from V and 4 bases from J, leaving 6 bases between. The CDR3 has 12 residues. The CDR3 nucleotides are TGTGCCAGCAGCTTTAGCGGCACTGAAGCTTTCTTT. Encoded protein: CASSFSGTEAFF. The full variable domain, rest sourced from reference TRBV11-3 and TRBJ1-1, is EAGVVQSPRYKIIEKKQPVAFWCNPISGHNTLYWYLQNLGQGPELLIRYENEEAVDDSQLPKDRFSAERLKGVDSTLKIQPAELGDSAVYLCASSFSGTEAFFGQGTRLTVV.

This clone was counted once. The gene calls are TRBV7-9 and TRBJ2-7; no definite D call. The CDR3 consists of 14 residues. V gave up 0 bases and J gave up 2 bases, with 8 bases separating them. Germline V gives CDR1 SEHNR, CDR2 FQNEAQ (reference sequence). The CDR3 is CASSLALGTYEQYF. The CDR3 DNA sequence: TGTGCCAGCAGCTTAGCGCTAGGCACCTACGAGCAGTACTTC.